The 3 T cell receptor beta chains reported below all come from one sample, sequenced in a study of shared clonotypes between healthy human individuals. Assay: immunoSEQ multiplex PCR; the TCRdb copy retains only in-frame clones and omits some. The table lists over 2 million clones, about 94% of them singletons, with about 1.1% in the top ten. Only CD45RO-negative cells positively selected for CCR7 counted as naive CD8 cells, so terminally differentiated effector memory CD45RA+ cells were excluded. Sequences were obtained from naive CD8+ T cells sorted from blood. Every receptor here comes from a man aged 18-30 years in good health.

V usage is TRBV7-8 and J usage is TRBJ2-7; the D gene is possibly TRBD2 (6 bases). The germline CDR1 and CDR2 sequences are SGHVS and FQNEAQ. There are 13 residues in the CDR3. Trimming stripped 2 bases from V and 7 bases from J, with 12 bases between. The DNA for the CDR3 is TGTGCCAGCAGCTTACACGGGGCGGGGGAGCAGTACTTC. It encodes CASSLHGAGEQYF.

The J gene is TRBJ2-2, the V gene TRBV21-1; no DNA check was done on the table's D call, TRBD1. TRBV21-1 is classified as a pseudogene. The CDR3 is 17 residues long. CDR3 in DNA: TGTGCCAGCAGCAAAGATTTGGACAGGGATATGAAGGGGGAGCTGTTTTTT. It is translated as CASSKDLDRDMKGELFF.

The gene calls are TRBV19 and TRBJ1-1, with D uncertain. The V gene's germline CDR1 is LNHDA and CDR2 SQIVND (reference sequence). Trimming took 6 bases from V and 3 from J, leaving 20 bases between them. The CDR3 spans 16 residues. DNA of the CDR3: TGTGCCAGTAGGCCAGGACCTGGAGGGAGGGACACTGAAGCTTTCTTT. Its protein is CASRPGPGGRDTEAFF.